The 17 T cell receptor beta chains below come from one sample, sequenced in a study of T cell responses to AZD1222 COVID-19 vaccine. Method: immunoSEQ multiplex PCR; TCRdb's copy keeps in-frame clones and lacks some. This table holds fewer than 110,000 clones, around nine tenths found once. The material was peripheral blood, obtained on day 0 of AZD1222 vaccination. The receptor source for this set is an adult in good health.

The CDR3 coding sequence is TGTGCCAGCAGTTCAATTTCAGTAGGTCATGAAAAACTGTTTTTT. Translation gives CASSSISVGHEKLFF. This chain joins TRBV28 and TRBJ1-4; D ambiguous. The germline V gene encodes CDR1 MDHEN and CDR2 SYDVKM. CDR3 length: 15 residues. Trimming stripped 4 bases from V and 6 bases from J, with 15 bases between. Complete variable domain (other parts from reference TRBV28 and TRBJ1-4): DVKVTQSSRYLVKRTGEKVFLECVQDMDHENMFWYRQDPGLGLRLIYFSYDVKMKEKGDIPEGYSVSREKKERFSLILESASTNQTSMYLCASSSISVGHEKLFFGSGTQLSVL.

The DNA of the CDR3 is TGTGCCAGCAGCCAATATGCGAGCGGGGGGAGCTCCTACAATGAGCAGTTCTTC. Translated: CASSQYASGGSSYNEQFF. The V gene is TRBV4-2, the J gene TRBJ2-1; 9 bases match TRBD2. Germline loops: CDR1 LGHNA, CDR2 YNFKEQ. This CDR3 has 18 amino acids. Trimming took 2 bases from V and 0 from J; bases not matched to a gene: 8.

The rearrangement uses TRBV7-9 and TRBJ2-2; D unresolved. This CDR3 spans 13 amino acids. V was pared by 2 bases and J by 7 bases, with 8 bases between. Germline values: CDR1 SEHNR, CDR2 FQNEAQ (reference sequence). The chain's CDR3 is CASSLRVGGELFF. Written as DNA, the CDR3 is TGTGCCAGCAGCTTACGTGTGGGCGGGGAGCTGTTTTTT.

DNA of the CDR3: TGCAGCGTTAAAACTGACAGCTACGAGCAGTACTTC. Translating it yields CSVKTDSYEQYF. The V gene is TRBV29-1, the J gene TRBJ2-7; tentatively, D is TRBD1 (5 bases). Germline lookup yields CDR1 SQVTM and CDR2 ANQGSEA. Trimming cost V 5 bases and J 3 bases, with 11 bases left between them. The length of the CDR3 is 12 residues.

V gene TRBV5-4 combines with J gene TRBJ2-3, with D uncertain. V shed 3 bases and J shed 2 bases, with 10 bases lying between them. CDR3 length equals 14 residues. CDR1 SGHNT and CDR2 YYREEE come from the germline V gene (reference sequence). CDR3 sequence (DNA): TGTGCCAGCAGCTGGAGCGCTTTCACAGATACGCAGTATTTT. It codes for CASSWSAFTDTQYF.

The rearrangement uses TRBV9 and TRBJ2-6, with D possibly being TRBD2 (5 bases). The V end lost 3 bases, the J end lost 0 bases, and 16 bases lay between the germline ends. The CDR3 has 18 amino acids. Germline CDR1 and CDR2: SGDLS and YYNGEE. In DNA, the CDR3 is TGTGCCAGCAGCGCTCCACGGGGAGAGGTCTCTGGGGCCAACGTCCTGACTTTC. Amino acids: CASSAPRGEVSGANVLTF.

V is TRBV5-4 and J is TRBJ2-5; no reliable D call. Trimming took off 4 bases at V and 5 bases at J, with 6 bases between the two ends. This CDR3 contains 11 residues. Germline CDR1 is SGHNT and CDR2 is YYREEE (reference sequence). CDR3 sequence reads: CASSTRETQYF. The CDR3 DNA is TGTGCCAGCAGCACCCGGGAGACCCAGTACTTC.

The V gene is TRBV2, the J gene TRBJ1-4; a possible D gene is TRBD1 (6 bases). Germline values: CDR1 SNHLY, CDR2 FYNNEI. This CDR3 region has 15 residues. The V and J ends lost 8 bases and 4 bases respectively, with 17 bases between them. The CDR3 nucleotides are TGTGCCAGCCGGAGCAGGACAGCGGGTAATGAAAAACTGTTTTTT. Its protein is CASRSRTAGNEKLFF.

The sample holds a few counts of this clone. The rearrangement uses TRBV11-2 and TRBJ2-7, with D unclear. Germline V CDR1 and CDR2: SGHAT, FQNNGV. V lost 0 bases and J 6 bases, leaving 15 bases between the germline ends. The CDR3 loop spans 15 amino acids. CDR3: CASSLDLGKGGEQYF. The CDR3 bases are TGTGCCAGCAGCTTAGATCTAGGAAAGGGCGGCGAGCAGTACTTC.

This clone was recorded only once. The chain combines TRBV4-1 with TRBJ1-2, with D possibly being TRBD1 (6 bases). V shed 6 bases and J shed 3 bases, with 26 bases lying between them. The CDR3 is 18 residues long. Germline CDR1 is MGHRA and CDR2 is YSYEKL. The CDR3 loop reads CASRRQGLPVYVDYGYTF. Here the CDR3 DNA reads TGCGCCAGCAGGAGGCAGGGGCTTCCCGTTTACGTTGACTATGGCTACACCTTC.

V usage is TRBV28 and J usage is TRBJ2-7, with 9 bases that match TRBD1. Unmatched junction bases numbered 7, after V lost 6 bases and J lost 7 bases. The germline V gene encodes CDR1 MDHEN and CDR2 SYDVKM. The CDR3 runs 13 residues. CDR3 protein: CASRLQGAKEQYF. The DNA for the CDR3 is TGTGCCAGCAGACTACAGGGGGCAAAGGAGCAGTACTTC. The whole variable domain, filled in from reference TRBV28 and TRBJ2-7, reads DVKVTQSSRYLVKRTGEKVFLECVQDMDHENMFWYRQDPGLGLRLIYFSYDVKMKEKGDIPEGYSVSREKKERFSLILESASTNQTSMYLCASRLQGAKEQYFGPGTRLTVT.

The chain has TRBV6-2 or TRBV6-3 and TRBJ2-5, with a possible D match to TRBD1 (6 bases). There are 15 residues in the CDR3. The V gene's germline CDR1 is MNHEY and CDR2 SVGEGT. V lost 1 base to trimming and J lost 7 bases, with 16 bases between them. The chain's CDR3 is CASSYWDTSAGTQYF. The DNA of the CDR3 is TGTGCCAGCAGTTACTGGGACACCTCCGCGGGGACCCAGTACTTC.

The chain uses TRBV21-1 and TRBJ2-7; the D call TRBD1 from the table was never checked on the DNA. TRBV21-1 is assigned pseudogene status. The CDR3 loop spans 14 amino acids. The chain's CDR3 is CASSRKRRGYEQYF. Written as DNA, the CDR3 is TGTGCCAGCAGCAGGAAAAGAAGGGGCTACGAGCAGTACTTC.

This rearrangement joins TRBV10-3 to TRBJ1-4, with TRBD1 as a possible D gene (6 bases). The germline gives CDR1 ENHRY, CDR2 SYGVKD. Trimming shortened V by 11 bases and J by 4 bases, and 14 bases separated the two germline ends. The CDR3 spans 13 residues. The CDR3 DNA follows: TGTGCCGCTCAGAGGGACATTAATGAAAAACTGTTTTTT. Protein sequence: CAAQRDINEKLFF.

This rearrangement joins TRBV19 to TRBJ2-6; 8 bases are shared with TRBD1. The CDR3 contains 17 residues. V lost 2 bases and J lost 2; bases outside the gene matches: 5. The germline V gene has CDR1 LNHDA and CDR2 SQIVND (reference sequence). The CDR3: CASSIPAGGAGANVLTF. Written as DNA, the CDR3 is TGTGCCAGTAGTATACCGGCAGGGGGCGCTGGGGCCAACGTCCTGACTTTC.

The chain is built from TRBV29-1 and TRBJ2-7; TRBD1 matches at 12 bases. Germline V gene sequence: CDR1 SQVTM, CDR2 ANQGSEA. V lost 7 bases to trimming and J lost 7 bases; unmatched junction nucleotides: 5. The CDR3 has 12 residues. The CDR3 DNA reads TGCAGCGCCGGGACAGGGGGCGGGGAGCAGTACTTC. It yields the protein CSAGTGGGEQYF.

The chain combines TRBV29-1 with TRBJ2-5, with D possibly matching TRBD2 (6 bases). V was cut by 3 bases and J by 5 bases, with 19 bases left in between. The CDR3 sequence is 15 residues long. The V gene's germline CDR1 is SQVTM and CDR2 ANQGSEA. As DNA, the CDR3 is TGCAGCGTTGAGGGGGGAAACGTTTGGGGTGAGACCCAGTACTTC. It specifies CSVEGGNVWGETQYF.